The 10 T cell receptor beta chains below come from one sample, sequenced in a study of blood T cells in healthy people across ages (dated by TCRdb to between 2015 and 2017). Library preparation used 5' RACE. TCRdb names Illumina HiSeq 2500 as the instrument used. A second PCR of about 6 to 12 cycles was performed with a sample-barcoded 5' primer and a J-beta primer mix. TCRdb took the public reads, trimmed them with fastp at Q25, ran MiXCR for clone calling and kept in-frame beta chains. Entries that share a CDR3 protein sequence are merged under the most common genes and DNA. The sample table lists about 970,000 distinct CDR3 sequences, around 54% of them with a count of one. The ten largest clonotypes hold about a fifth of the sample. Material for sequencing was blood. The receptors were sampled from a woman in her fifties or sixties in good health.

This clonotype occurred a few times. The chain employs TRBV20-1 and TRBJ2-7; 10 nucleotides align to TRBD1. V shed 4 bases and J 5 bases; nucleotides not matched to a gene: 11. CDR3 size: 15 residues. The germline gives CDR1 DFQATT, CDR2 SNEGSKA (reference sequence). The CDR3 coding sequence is TGCAGTGCTAATCCCCGGGACAGGGGCTGGGACGAGCAGTACTTC. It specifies CSANPRDRGWDEQYF.

CDR3 bases: TGTGCCAGCAGTTCCCTAGCGGCAGGGGGAGAGACCCAGTACTTC. Its translation: CASSSLAAGGETQYF. The rearrangement uses TRBV28 and TRBJ2-5; D may correspond to TRBD1 or TRBD2 (7 bases each). The CDR3 loop spans 15 amino acids. Trimming took off 4 bases at V and 4 bases at J, with 16 bases between the two ends. Germline CDR1 reads MDHEN; CDR2 reads SYDVKM.

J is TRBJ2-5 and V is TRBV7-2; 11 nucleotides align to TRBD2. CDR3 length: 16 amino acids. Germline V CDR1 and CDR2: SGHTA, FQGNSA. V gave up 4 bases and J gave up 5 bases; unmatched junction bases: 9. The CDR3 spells CASSSQTSGMGETQYF. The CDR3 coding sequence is TGTGCCAGCAGCTCGCAGACTAGCGGGATGGGGGAGACCCAGTACTTC.

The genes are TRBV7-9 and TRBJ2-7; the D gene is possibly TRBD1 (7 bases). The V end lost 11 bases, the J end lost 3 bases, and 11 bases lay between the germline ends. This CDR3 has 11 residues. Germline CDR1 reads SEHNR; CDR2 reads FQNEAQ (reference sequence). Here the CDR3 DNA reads TGTGCCGCGGGACAGTTCTACGAGCAGTACTTC. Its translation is CAAGQFYEQYF. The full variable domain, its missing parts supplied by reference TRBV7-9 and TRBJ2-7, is DTGVSQNPRHKITKRGQNVTFRCDPISEHNRLYWYRQTLGQGPEFLTYFQNEAQLEKSRLLSDRFSAERPKGSFSTLEIQRTEQGDSAMYLCAAGQFYEQYFGPGTRLTVT.

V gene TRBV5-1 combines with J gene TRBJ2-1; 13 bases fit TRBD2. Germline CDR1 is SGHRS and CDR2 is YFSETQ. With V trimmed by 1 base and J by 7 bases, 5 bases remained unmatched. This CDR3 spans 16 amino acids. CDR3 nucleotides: TGCGCCAGCAGCTTGCTTACTAGCGGGAGGGTTAATGAGCAGTTCTTC. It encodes CASSLLTSGRVNEQFF.

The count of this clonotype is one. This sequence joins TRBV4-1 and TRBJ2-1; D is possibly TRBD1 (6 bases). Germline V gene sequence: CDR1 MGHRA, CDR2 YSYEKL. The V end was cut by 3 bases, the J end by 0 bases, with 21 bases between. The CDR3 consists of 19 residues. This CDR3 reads CASSHRPTGPRGSYNEQFF. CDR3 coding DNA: TGCGCCAGCAGCCATCGCCCGACAGGACCGAGGGGCTCCTACAATGAGCAGTTCTTC.

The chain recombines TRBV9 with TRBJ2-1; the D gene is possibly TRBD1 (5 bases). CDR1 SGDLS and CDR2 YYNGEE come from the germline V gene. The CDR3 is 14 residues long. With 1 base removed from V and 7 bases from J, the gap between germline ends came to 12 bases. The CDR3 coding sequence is TGTGCCAGCAGCGTATCTTCAGGGCCTAATGAGCAGTTCTTC. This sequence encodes CASSVSSGPNEQFF.

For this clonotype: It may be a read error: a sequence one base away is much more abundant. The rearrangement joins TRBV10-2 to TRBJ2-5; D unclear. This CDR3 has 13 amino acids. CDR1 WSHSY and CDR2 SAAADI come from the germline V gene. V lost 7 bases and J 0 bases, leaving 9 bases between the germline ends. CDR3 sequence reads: CASTRPNQETQYF. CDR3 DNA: TGCGCCAGCACCAGGCCTAACCAAGAGACCCAGTACTTC.

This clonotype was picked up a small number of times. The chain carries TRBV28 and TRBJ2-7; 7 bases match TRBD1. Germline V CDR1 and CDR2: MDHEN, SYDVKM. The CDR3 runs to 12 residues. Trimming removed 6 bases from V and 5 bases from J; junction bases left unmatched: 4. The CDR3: CASRKQGHEQYF. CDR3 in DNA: TGTGCCAGCAGGAAACAGGGGCACGAGCAGTACTTC.

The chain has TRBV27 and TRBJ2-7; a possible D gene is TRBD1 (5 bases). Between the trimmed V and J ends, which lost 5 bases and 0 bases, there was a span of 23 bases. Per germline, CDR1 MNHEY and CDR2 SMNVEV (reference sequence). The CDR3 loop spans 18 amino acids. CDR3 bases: TGTGCCAGCAGTCCACACCAAACTCCGACAGCGTCCTCCTACGAGCAGTACTTC. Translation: CASSPHQTPTASSYEQYF.